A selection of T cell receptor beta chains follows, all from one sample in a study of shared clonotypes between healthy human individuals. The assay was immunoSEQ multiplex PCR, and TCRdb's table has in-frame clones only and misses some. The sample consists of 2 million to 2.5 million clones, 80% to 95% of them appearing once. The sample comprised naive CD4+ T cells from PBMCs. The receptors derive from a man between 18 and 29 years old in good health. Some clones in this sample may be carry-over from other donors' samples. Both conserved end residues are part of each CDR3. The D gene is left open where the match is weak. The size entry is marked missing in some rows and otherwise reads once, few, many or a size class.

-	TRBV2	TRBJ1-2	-	TGTGCCAGCTGGTTGGACGGAGACTATGGCTACACCTTC	CASWLDGDYGYTF
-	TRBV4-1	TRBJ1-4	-	TGCGCCAGCAGCCAAGTCGGGGTAAGAGAAAAACTGTTTTTT	CASSQVGVREKLFF
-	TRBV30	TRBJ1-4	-	TGTGCCTGGAGCCCAACAGGGCTCACTAATGAAAAACTGTTTTTT	CAWSPTGLTNEKLFF
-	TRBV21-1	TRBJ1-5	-	TGTGCCAGCAGCAAAGTGCTGGGGTGCAATCAGCCCCAGCATTTT	CASSKVLGCNQPQHF
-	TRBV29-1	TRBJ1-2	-	TGCAGCATGACAGACCGCTATGGCTACACCTTC	CSMTDRYGYTF
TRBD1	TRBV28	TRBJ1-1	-	TGTGCCAGCAGTTTAAGGAACAGGGGTGAAGCTTTCTTT	CASSLRNRGEAFF
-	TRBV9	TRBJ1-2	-	TGTGCCAGCAGCGTAGTCGGGGACGGCTTTAACTATGGCTACACCTTC	CASSVVGDGFNYGYTF
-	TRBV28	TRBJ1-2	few	TGTGCCAGCAGTTTACAGGCCTATGGCTACACCTTC	CASSLQAYGYTF
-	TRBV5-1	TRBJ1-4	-	TGCGCCAGCAGGATGACAACTAATGAAAAACTGTTTTTT	CASRMTTNEKLFF
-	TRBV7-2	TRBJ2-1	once	TGTGCCAGCAGCCCTCCTCCGGACAGTACGGGGGAGCAGTTCTTC	CASSPPPDSTGEQFF
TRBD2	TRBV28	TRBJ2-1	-	TGTGCCAGCACCTTGGGGGGGAGTCCGAATGAGCAGTTCTTC	CASTLGGSPNEQFF
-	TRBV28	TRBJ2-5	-	TGTGCCAGCAAGGGGGGACGGGAGACCCAGTACTTC	CASKGGRETQYF
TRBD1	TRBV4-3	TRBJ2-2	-	TGCGCCAGCAGCCAAATCGACAGGGGTAGAGCCGGGGAGCTGTTTTTT	CASSQIDRGRAGELFF
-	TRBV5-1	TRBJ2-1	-	TGCGCCAGCAGCTTGGTTCCCCCCCCATCGTCCAATGAGCAGTTCTTC	CASSLVPPPSSNEQFF
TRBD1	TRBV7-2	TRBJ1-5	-	TGTGCCAGCAGCCCCCGACAGGGGACAGATCAGCCCCAGCATTTT	CASSPRQGTDQPQHF
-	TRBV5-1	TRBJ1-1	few	TGCGCCAGCAGCTCCGGACAGCCGAACACTGAAGCTTTCTTT	CASSSGQPNTEAFF
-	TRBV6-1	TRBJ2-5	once	TGTGCCAGCAGTGAAGGCCTAGCTCCCATCCTGGAGACCCAGTACTTC	CASSEGLAPILETQYF
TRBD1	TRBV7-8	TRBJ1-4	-	TGTGCCAGCAGCATCGGACAGGGTAACGAAAAACTGTTTTTT	CASSIGQGNEKLFF
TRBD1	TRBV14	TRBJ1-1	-	TGTGCCAGCAGCCACCATTCACAGGGGGCGCGGGACACTGAAGCTTTCTTT	CASSHHSQGARDTEAFF
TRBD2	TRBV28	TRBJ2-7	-	TGTGCCAGCAGACCAGGACTAGCCTACGAGCAGTACTTC	CASRPGLAYEQYF
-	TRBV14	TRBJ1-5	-	TGTGCCAGCAGCCGGGTGGGGTTAAATCAGCCCCAGCATTTT	CASSRVGLNQPQHF
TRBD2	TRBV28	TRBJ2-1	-	TGTGCCAGCAGTCCCTTGACCGGGACTAGCGGGAGCCCGTCCTACAATGAGCAGTTCTTC	CASSPLTGTSGSPSYNEQFF
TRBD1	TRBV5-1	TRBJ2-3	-	TGCGCCAGCAGTACCGGGACAGGGGGAGGCACAGATACGCAGTATTTT	CASSTGTGGGTDTQYF
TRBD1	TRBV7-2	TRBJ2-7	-	TGTGCCAGCAGCTTGCGGACAGGGGGCTCCTACGAGCAGTACTTC	CASSLRTGGSYEQYF
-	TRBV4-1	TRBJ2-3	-	TGCGCCAGCAGCCAAGATGTCCAGCGGAGACCTAGCACAGATACGCAGTATTTT	CASSQDVQRRPSTDTQYF
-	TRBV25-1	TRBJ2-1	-	TGTGCCAGCAGTGCCGCCCCAGGGGCCCTCTCCTCCTACAATGAGCAGTTCTTC	CASSAAPGALSSYNEQFF
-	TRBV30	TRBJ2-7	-	TGTGCCTGGAGCGGCGGGGCAGTTACCTACGAGCAGTACTTC	CAWSGGAVTYEQYF
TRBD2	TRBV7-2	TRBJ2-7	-	TGTGCCAGCAGCTATAGAGCGGGGGACACCTACGAGCAGTACTTC	CASSYRAGDTYEQYF
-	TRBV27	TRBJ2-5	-	TGTGCCAGCAGCCAACCTGGGGCGGCTAATGAGACCCAGTACTTC	CASSQPGAANETQYF
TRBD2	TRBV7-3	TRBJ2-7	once	TGTGCCAGCAGCTCCGGACTAGCGGGAGGGCCCAAGTACTTC	CASSSGLAGGPKYF
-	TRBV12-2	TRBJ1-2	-	TGTGCAAGTCGCAAAGGGGAGGGTTCCACTCCCGGCTACACCTTC	CASRKGEGSTPGYTF
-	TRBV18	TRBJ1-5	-	TGTGCCAGCTCACCGCAGGGAGTTAGCAATCAGCCCCAGCATTTT	CASSPQGVSNQPQHF
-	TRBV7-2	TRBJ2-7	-	TGTGCCAGCAGCCGCTTAGGGGGGGCGGGAGCTTACGAGCAGTACTTC	CASSRLGGAGAYEQYF
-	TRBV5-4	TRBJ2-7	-	TGTGCCAGCAGCCCGCGTGGGGGACCAGGGAAGGGGGAGCAGTACTTC	CASSPRGGPGKGEQYF
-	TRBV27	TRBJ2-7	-	TGTGCCAGCAGTTTTAGAGGAATAGAGCTCTTCTTC	CASSFRGIELFF
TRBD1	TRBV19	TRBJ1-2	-	TGTGCCAGTAGTATCGCCGGGACAGGAAGTAACTATGGCTACACCTTC	CASSIAGTGSNYGYTF
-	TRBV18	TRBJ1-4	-	TGTGCCAGCTCACCGTCACAGACTAATGAAAAACTGTTTTTT	CASSPSQTNEKLFF
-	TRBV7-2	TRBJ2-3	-	TGTGCCAGCAGCCGCGAAGACACAGATACGCAGTATTTT	CASSREDTDTQYF
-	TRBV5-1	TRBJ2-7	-	TGCGCCAGCAGCTTGGGCAGGTCTACCTCCTACGAGCAGTACTTC	CASSLGRSTSYEQYF
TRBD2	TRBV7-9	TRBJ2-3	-	TGTGCCAGCAGCTATTTAGCGGGAGGGAAAGATACGCAGTATTTT	CASSYLAGGKDTQYF
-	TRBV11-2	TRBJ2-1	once	TGTGCCAGCAGTCGACAGAAAGAGCAGTTCTTC	CASSRQKEQFF
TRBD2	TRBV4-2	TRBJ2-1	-	TGTGCCAGCAGCCAACTTCCTAGCGGGAGTTATAATGAGCAGTTCTTC	CASSQLPSGSYNEQFF
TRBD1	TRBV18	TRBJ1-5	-	TGTGCCAGCTCACAGGGGGCAGGGGCCAATCAGCCCCAGCATTTT	CASSQGAGANQPQHF
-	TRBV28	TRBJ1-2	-	TGTGCCAGCAGTCCCTCTGCCCTCGGGACGGCCCGTGTCTACACCTTC	CASSPSALGTARVYTF
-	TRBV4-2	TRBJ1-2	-	TGTGCCAGCAGCTACGTCGGGGTTGGCTACACCTTC	CASSYVGVGYTF
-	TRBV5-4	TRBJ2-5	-	TGTGCCAGCAGCGATCAACTACGCACCCCGCAACAGACCCAGTACTTC	CASSDQLRTPQQTQYF
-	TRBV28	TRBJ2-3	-	TGTGCCAGCACTATCAGATCAGATACGCAGTATTTT	CASTIRSDTQYF
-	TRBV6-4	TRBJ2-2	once	TGTGCCAGCAGTGACTCAGGGAACACCGGGGAGCTGTTTTTT	CASSDSGNTGELFF
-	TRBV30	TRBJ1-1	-	TGTGCCTGGAGGCTAAGGACGGTCACTGAAGCTTTCTTT	CAWRLRTVTEAFF
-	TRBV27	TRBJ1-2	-	TGTGCCAGCACCCCGGGGTGGGTTGGCCCAAACTATGGCTACACCTTC	CASTPGWVGPNYGYTF
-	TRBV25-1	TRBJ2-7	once	TGTGCCAGCAGTGGGCGGGCCCGCTCCTACGAGCAGTACTTC	CASSGRARSYEQYF